This TCR beta chain was documented in a study of technical replicates of blood from a handful of donors. J gave up 3 bases and V 1 base, and 4 bases lay outside the gene matches. CDR1 and CDR2 (germline): MGHRA, YSYEKL. This CDR3 has 15 residues. Some clones are missing from TCRdb's copy, which holds only in-frame ones; the method was immunoSEQ multiplex PCR. Here the sample spans 75,000 to 100,000 clones, roughly 96% being singletons. This receptor was identified in a human donor in good health. The chain couples TRBV4-1 to TRBJ2-7; 9 nucleotides line up with TRBD2. Sequencing was carried out using T cells isolated from PBMCs. The chain's CDR3 is CASSQGSGSIYEQYF. In DNA, the CDR3 is TGCGCCAGCAGCCAAGGTAGCGGGAGCATCTACGAGCAGTACTTC.